The 29 T cell receptor beta chains reported below all come from one sample, sequenced in a study of a mutant IDH1 vaccine in newly diagnosed glioma. Indicated time point: baseline, week 1 (first vaccination visit). Treatment in this sample: pre-vaccination baseline after standard-of-care therapy. Method: immunoSEQ multiplex PCR; TCRdb's copy keeps in-frame clones and lacks some. Here the sample spans about 34,000 clones, 65% to 80% being singletons. Material: peripheral blood mononuclear cells (PBMCs), obtained from a glioma patient treated with radiotherapy, temozolomide or both. These receptors all stem from a man aged 50-59 years with glioma. Some clones in this sample may be carry-over from other donors' samples.

The V and J genes are TRBV5-1 and TRBJ2-5; D is uncertain. The CDR3 is 15 amino acids. Germline V gene lookup returns CDR1 SGHRS and CDR2 YFSETQ. Trimming took off 0 bases at V and 0 bases at J, with 9 bases between the two ends. CDR3 sequence (DNA): TGCGCCAGCAGCTTGGGCCACGGGTACCAAGAGACCCAGTACTTC. Encoded protein: CASSLGHGYQETQYF.

The chain links TRBV2 to TRBJ2-7, with D possibly matching TRBD1 (5 bases). The CDR3 extends over 12 amino acids. Germline-derived CDR1 and CDR2 are SNHLY and FYNNEI. Trimming stripped 6 bases from V and 1 base from J, with 7 bases between. DNA for the CDR3: TGTGCCAGCAGGACAGATTCCTACGAGCAGTACTTC. This sequence encodes CASRTDSYEQYF.

The rearrangement joins TRBV2 to TRBJ2-7; D not resolved. The V end was cut by 7 bases, the J end by 1 base, with 14 bases between. This CDR3 is built from 14 residues. Germline loops: CDR1 SNHLY, CDR2 FYNNEI. The CDR3 nucleotides are TGTGCCAGCATACCTTCGGTGGCGTCCTACGAGCAGTACTTC. It is translated as CASIPSVASYEQYF.

The table lists this clone with a few counts. The genes are TRBV2 and TRBJ1-1; tentatively, D is TRBD1 (5 bases). V was shortened by 7 bases and J by 0 bases, with 18 bases between the two germline ends. From germline, CDR1 is SNHLY and CDR2 FYNNEI. The CDR3 loop spans 16 amino acids. CDR3 coding DNA: TGTGCCAGCATCCACCCGGGGACCATTCTGAACACTGAAGCTTTCTTT. Encoded protein: CASIHPGTILNTEAFF. The full variable domain, in which reference TRBV2 and TRBJ1-1 provide the parts outside the CDR3, is EPEVTQTPSHQVTQMGQEVILRCVPISNHLYFYWYRQILGQKVEFLVSFYNNEISEKSEIFDDQFSVERPDGSNFTLKIRSTKLEDSAMYFCASIHPGTILNTEAFFGQGTRLTVV.

The chain has TRBV27 and TRBJ2-7, with TRBD2 matching over 9 bases. The trim removed 5 bases at V and 9 bases at J, leaving 11 bases unmatched. CDR3 length equals 14 residues. Germline loops: CDR1 MNHEY, CDR2 SMNVEV (reference sequence). The CDR3 sequence is CASSPGIAGDAQYF. CDR3 DNA: TGTGCCAGCAGTCCAGGGATAGCGGGAGATGCGCAGTACTTC.

The chain combines TRBV5-1 with TRBJ2-3; 13 bases fit TRBD2. Per germline, CDR1 SGHRS and CDR2 YFSETQ. There are 16 residues in the CDR3. J lost 4 bases, V lost 0 bases, and 2 bases had no gene match. The CDR3 loop reads CASSLGLAGGSDTQYF. The CDR3 region has the DNA TGCGCCAGCAGCTTGGGACTAGCGGGAGGCTCAGATACGCAGTATTTT.

The chain combines TRBV27 with TRBJ2-1, with D maybe TRBD1 (6 bases). The CDR3 totals 16 residues. Trimming cost V 2 bases and J 0 bases, with 11 bases left between them. Per germline, CDR1 MNHEY and CDR2 SMNVEV (reference sequence). The DNA for the CDR3 is TGTGCCAGCAGTTTAGCCGGGACAACCTCCTACAATGAGCAGTTCTTC. It specifies CASSLAGTTSYNEQFF.

The V and J genes are TRBV5-1 and TRBJ2-1, with D maybe TRBD2 (5 bases). V was shortened by 2 bases and J by 6 bases, with 12 bases between the two germline ends. The length of the CDR3 is 14 residues. Germline V CDR1 and CDR2: SGHRS, YFSETQ. CDR3 coding DNA: TGCGCCAGCAGCTTAGGCGGGCCGTTCAATGAGCAGTTCTTC. Translating gives CASSLGGPFNEQFF.

This clone has only a few counts. The chain carries TRBV10-3 and TRBJ1-1; 7 bases fit TRBD1. This CDR3 is built from 14 residues. The V gene's germline CDR1 is ENHRY and CDR2 SYGVKD. Germline trimming cut 1 base from V and 4 bases from J; bases unmatched to any gene: 3. In DNA, the CDR3 is TGTGCCATCAGTGAGTTGACAGGGACCACTGAAGCTTTCTTT. Encoded protein: CAISELTGTTEAFF.

The chain joins TRBV11-2 to TRBJ2-7; TRBD1 matches at 9 bases. The CDR3 sequence is 14 residues long. Per germline, CDR1 SGHAT and CDR2 FQNNGV. The V segment lost 5 bases and the J segment 7 bases; nucleotides outside the gene matches: 9. The CDR3 protein is CASSRGQGLGEQYF. The CDR3 DNA follows: TGTGCCAGCAGCAGGGGACAGGGATTGGGAGAGCAGTACTTC. Drawing the rest from reference TRBV11-2 and TRBJ2-7, the complete variable domain is EAGVAQSPRYKIIEKRQSVAFWCNPISGHATLYWYQQILGQGPKLLIQFQNNGVVDDSQLPKDRFSAERLKGVDSTLKIQPAKLEDSAVYLCASSRGQGLGEQYFGPGTRLTVT.

The V gene is TRBV19, the J gene TRBJ2-3, with 8 positions matching TRBD2. The CDR3 runs 18 residues. Looked up from germline, CDR1 is LNHDA and CDR2 is SQIVND (reference sequence). With 7 bases clipped from V and 0 bases from J, the junction kept 15 bases outside the gene matches. The CDR3 is CASTSGAGGTPSTDTQYF. The CDR3 nucleotides read TGTGCCAGTACCTCTGGGGCGGGGGGTACGCCCAGCACAGATACGCAGTATTTT.

V usage is TRBV25-1 and J usage is TRBJ2-5, with 8 bases lining up with TRBD1. Germline values: CDR1 MGHDK, CDR2 SYGVNS. V shed 10 bases, J shed 4 bases, and the junction held 2 bases outside the gene matches. The CDR3 runs 11 residues. This chain's CDR3 is CATGTGETQYF. In DNA form, the CDR3 reads TGTGCCACCGGGACAGGAGAGACCCAGTACTTC.

This sequence joins TRBV28 and TRBJ1-1, with D uncertain. Trimming pared 2 bases from V and 0 bases from J, leaving 7 bases between. The CDR3 is 14 amino acids. CDR1 is MDHEN and CDR2 is SYDVKM in the germline V gene. The CDR3 DNA is TGTGCCAGCAGTTTACGGAGAATGAACACTGAAGCTTTCTTT. Residues: CASSLRRMNTEAFF. The whole variable domain, filled in from reference TRBV28 and TRBJ1-1, reads DVKVTQSSRYLVKRTGEKVFLECVQDMDHENMFWYRQDPGLGLRLIYFSYDVKMKEKGDIPEGYSVSREKKERFSLILESASTNQTSMYLCASSLRRMNTEAFFGQGTRLTVV.

The chain has TRBV28 and TRBJ2-5, with no clear D. The CDR3 has 14 residues. V was cut by 3 bases and J by 2 bases, with 10 bases left in between. Per germline, CDR1 MDHEN and CDR2 SYDVKM. In DNA form, the CDR3 reads TGTGCCAGCAGTTTCCCCCGCGAACAAGAGACCCAGTACTTC. Translation gives CASSFPREQETQYF.

The V call is TRBV18, the J call TRBJ2-2, with a tentative D call TRBD2 (5 bases). The CDR3 contains 15 residues. CDR1 is KGHSH and CDR2 is LQKENI in the germline V gene. Trimming cost V 2 bases and J 3 bases, with 10 bases left between them. CDR3 nucleotide sequence: TGTGCCAGCTCACCAACCGGGATTTACACCGGGGAGCTGTTTTTT. Amino acid sequence: CASSPTGIYTGELFF.

This clone was found a few times. The gene calls are TRBV19 and TRBJ1-5, with D possibly being TRBD1 (5 bases). The CDR3 spans 15 residues. Germline V lookup: CDR1 LNHDA, CDR2 SQIVND (reference sequence). The germline V and J ends were trimmed by 3 bases and 0 bases, with 9 bases remaining between them. DNA of the CDR3: TGTGCCAGTAGTATTAAGGGGTATAGCAATCAGCCCCAGCATTTT. It translates to CASSIKGYSNQPQHF.

The chain carries TRBV7-2 and TRBJ1-5, with D perhaps matching TRBD1 (5 bases). The CDR3 covers 19 residues. Germline assignment: CDR1 SGHTA and CDR2 FQGNSA. V shed 5 bases and J shed 2 bases, with 25 bases lying between them. In nucleotides, the CDR3 is TGTGCCAGCAGCCCTACGGGGGGGTCGGTCGCCAGTCGCAATCAGCCCCAGCATTTT. Protein: CASSPTGGSVASRNQPQHF.

The chain couples TRBV5-5 to TRBJ1-1, with no clear D. The V and J ends lost 0 bases and 4 bases respectively, with 7 bases between them. The CDR3 runs 13 residues. CDR1 and CDR2 (germline): SGHKS, YYEKEE (reference sequence). The CDR3 DNA follows: TGTGCCAGCAGCTTGGCCATTGGCACTGAAGCTTTCTTT. It encodes CASSLAIGTEAFF.

The J gene is TRBJ1-4, the V gene TRBV5-1; D may be TRBD1 (6 bases). Germline CDR1 and CDR2: SGHRS and YFSETQ. The CDR3 consists of 15 residues. Trimming cost V 4 bases and J 0 bases, with 10 bases left between them. The CDR3 region has the DNA TGCGCCAGCAGCCTACGGACAGCAACTAATGAAAAACTGTTTTTT. The encoded protein is CASSLRTATNEKLFF. Looking up the rest from reference TRBV5-1 and TRBJ1-4 gives the full variable domain: KAGVTQTPRYLIKTRGQQVTLSCSPISGHRSVSWYQQTPGQGLQFLFEYFSETQRNKGNFPGRFSGRQFSNSRSEMNVSTLELGDSALYLCASSLRTATNEKLFFGSGTQLSVL.

The rearrangement joins TRBV9 to TRBJ2-3; no definite D call. This CDR3 contains 14 residues. In germline, CDR1 is SGDLS, CDR2 YYNGEE. V was shortened by 0 bases and J by 6 bases, with 11 bases between the two germline ends. The CDR3 reads CASSVGSPPDTQYF. CDR3 sequence (DNA): TGTGCCAGCAGCGTAGGATCACCACCCGATACGCAGTATTTT.

The chain joins TRBV11-3 to TRBJ2-1, with D hard to call. The CDR3 runs 15 residues. From germline, CDR1 is SGHNT and CDR2 YENEEA. V dropped 5 bases and J dropped 5 bases, with 16 bases sitting between them. In DNA form, the CDR3 reads TGTGCCAGCAGCCCGGCAGTAAGCCTAAACAATGAGCAGTTCTTC. The encoded protein is CASSPAVSLNNEQFF.

The chain links TRBV29-1 to TRBJ1-5, with D possibly being TRBD1 (5 bases). CDR3 size: 13 residues. Germline V gives CDR1 SQVTM, CDR2 ANQGSEA. V lost 2 bases to trimming and J lost 4 bases, with 9 bases between them. Here the CDR3 reads CSVEQGRNQPQHF. The CDR3 bases are TGCAGCGTTGAACAGGGAAGGAATCAGCCCCAGCATTTT.

V usage is TRBV30 and J usage is TRBJ1-4; possibly TRBD1 for D (5 bases). V lost 1 base to trimming and J lost 3 bases, with 9 bases between them. Germline V CDR1 and CDR2: GTSNPN, SVGIG (reference sequence). This CDR3 is 14 amino acids long. The CDR3 DNA reads as TGTGCCTGGAGTGACGGGGCCTCTAATGAAAAACTGTTTTTT. The encoded protein is CAWSDGASNEKLFF.

V usage is TRBV4-1 and J usage is TRBJ1-1; D ambiguous. V lost 0 bases and J 6 bases, leaving 11 bases between the germline ends. Germline values: CDR1 MGHRA, CDR2 YSYEKL. This CDR3 is built from 14 residues. Written as DNA, the CDR3 is TGCGCCAGCAGCCAAGATAGACTGGTCGCTGAAGCTTTCTTT. Its translation is CASSQDRLVAEAFF.

V and J are TRBV28 and TRBJ1-5; possible D gene TRBD1, 6 bases. CDR1 MDHEN and CDR2 SYDVKM come from the germline V gene. V was clipped by 7 bases and J by 3 bases, with 13 bases between them. This CDR3 has 14 amino acids. The CDR3 region is CASILQGNNQPQHF. The CDR3 DNA is TGTGCCAGCATCTTACAGGGAAACAATCAGCCCCAGCATTTT.

The chain links TRBV4-1 to TRBJ2-5, with 7 bases aligning to TRBD2. The ends lost 6 bases at V and 1 base at J; junction bases unmatched: 8. The CDR3 extends over 15 amino acids. CDR1 is MGHRA and CDR2 is YSYEKL in the germline V gene. The CDR3 sequence: CASSQLGTIQETQYF. The CDR3 nucleotides are TGCGCCAGCAGTCAACTCGGGACTATCCAAGAGACCCAGTACTTC.

This chain links TRBV11-2 with TRBJ2-2, with unresolved D. CDR3 length: 13 residues. Trimming took 0 bases from V and 6 from J, leaving 5 bases between them. Germline assignment: CDR1 SGHAT and CDR2 FQNNGV. The CDR3 loop is CASSLEASGELFF. In DNA, the CDR3 is TGTGCCAGCAGCTTAGAGGCGTCCGGGGAGCTGTTTTTT. The full variable domain, completed using reference TRBV11-2 and TRBJ2-2, is EAGVAQSPRYKIIEKRQSVAFWCNPISGHATLYWYQQILGQGPKLLIQFQNNGVVDDSQLPKDRFSAERLKGVDSTLKIQPAKLEDSAVYLCASSLEASGELFFGEGSRLTVL.

J is TRBJ2-1 and V is TRBV7-8; 7 bases map to TRBD2. CDR3 length equals 19 residues. V was clipped by 6 bases and J by 5 bases; unmatched bases: 22. Germline CDR1 is SGHVS and CDR2 is FQNEAQ. This CDR3 reads CASSSTHLTRGGSNNEQFF. The CDR3 DNA reads TGTGCCAGCAGTTCAACCCACCTGACCCGCGGGGGTTCAAACAATGAGCAGTTCTTC.

This clone appeared a single time. This chain connects TRBV4-3 to TRBJ1-2; TRBD1 might be the D (6 bases). The CDR3 contains 15 residues. The germline CDR1 and CDR2 sequences are LGHNA and YSLEER. Trimming pared 0 bases from V and 4 bases from J, leaving 12 bases between. The CDR3 bases are TGCGCCAGCAGCCAAGATGGGGGGCAAGGCTATGGCTACACCTTC. Translated, it gives CASSQDGGQGYGYTF.